The source of this T cell receptor beta chain is a study of identical twins. Findings and limits, study-wide: Insertions were fewer in abundant cord blood beta clonotypes, whereas memory repertoires showed none of this pattern. A cross-sectional statistical analysis, not follow-up of the same donors, supported the conclusions. Within monozygotic twins, out-of-frame TCR alpha sharing was underestimated by the models.

As to this clonotype: Antigen unknown. A junction boundary mismatches the germline segment, possibly from a read error.

The CDR3 is made up of 13 amino acids. Looked up from germline, CDR1 is SGHAT and CDR2 is FQNNGV. The cDNA had a unique molecular identifier and a template-switch universal primer site. TCRdb recomputed calls from the 5' RACE reads with MiXCR, one row per CDR3 protein. The sample lists 1.5 million to 2 million distinct CDR3 sequences, less than 40% seen once, with over 0.25% in the top ten. V usage is TRBV11-2 and J usage is TRBJ2-7; 8 nucleotides align to TRBD1. Material: cord blood. This TCR derives from a newborn girl in good health. DNA for the CDR3: TGTGCCGGCAGCTTAGGACAGGGCTACGAGCAGTACTTC. This gives the protein CAGSLGQGYEQYF.